The text below deals with one TCR beta chain. This clonotype was found many times. What antigen it recognizes has not been identified. Base-call qualities are not available, and no considerably larger clone is one nucleotide away. This sample was taken from a study of read filtering for tumor transcriptome and immune sequencing (dated by TCRdb to the early 2020s). Background for the entire study: The cohort had 17 male and roughly 14 female patients with a mean age of about 70 years, ranging from roughly 45 to 90. A main aim was a read-filtering strategy for immune repertoire data, specifically whether clonotypes supported by a single read should be removed. TCR repertoires obtained by targeted immune repertoire sequencing and by bulk whole-transcriptome sequencing performed on the same bone marrow samples were compared. Per sample, about 4.05 to 10.27 million TCR-region mapped reads were obtained with IR-seq, compared with only roughly 75 to 1,400 with RNA-seq. Whole-transcriptome libraries were prepared with the TruSeq RNA Access Library Prep Kit after DNase treatment. By revised international staging, 8 patients were R-ISS I, under 20 were R-ISS II and roughly 7 were R-ISS III.

V loses 4 bases, J loses 4 bases, and the germline ends lie 23 bases apart. From the germline V gene, CDR1 is SGDLS and CDR2 is YYNGEE. Counted from cysteine to phenylalanine, this CDR3 has 17 amino acids. Of the read, only the CDR3 DNA is kept; its 51 bases are in frame from base 1. Results and caveats for the whole study, not just this receptor: IR-seq captured clonotypes at much higher depth and more reliably than RNA-seq, and smaller IR-seq throughput sufficed to identify most shared clonotypes. The sorted CD138-negative fraction was not purified T cells but a mixed bone marrow immune population. The correlation between IR-seq and RNA-seq shared clonotype proportions rose when single-read clonotypes were removed. Single-read clonotypes made up 80% to 90% of clonotypes but only 3.5% to 4.5% of total reads in IR-seq, compared with around 71% of clonotypes and roughly 40% of reads in RNA-seq.

TCR libraries were built from 400 to 450 ng RNA with the Immunoverse kit, using molecular barcoded adaptors covering alpha/delta and beta/gamma chains. The same RNA used for transcriptome sequencing was used for TCR library preparation. An Illumina HiSeq 4000 with 2 x 150 cycles was used to sequence the TCR libraries. The source study handled its data this way. TCR reads were aligned to human V, D, J and C references and assembled into CDR3 clonotypes with MiXCR, including quality filtering and error correction. The tcR package in R was used for analysis of clonotype counts and gene usage diversity. Raw mapping reads were checked after the RNA-seq reads had been mapped by STAR aligner version 2.5.3a onto the human GRCh37 genome. To test how sequencing depth affected the clonotypes detected, IR-seq fastq files were randomly downsampled with Seqtk 1.3. In TCRdb, the public reads were trimmed at Q25 with fastp and aligned with MiXCR, with productive beta chains retained. Entries that share a CDR3 protein sequence are merged under the most common genes and DNA. The V and J calls were not made by the authors but by TCRdb's processing. This sample lists about 19,000 distinct CDR3 sequences; approximately 20% were detected once. Under 30% of the sample is taken by the ten largest.

Every patient had bone marrow sampled at the time of active disease. Bone marrow mononuclear cells were isolated by Ficoll-Hypaque density gradient centrifugation. Myeloma plasma cells were removed and CD138-negative cells were collected by negative selection after labeling with CD138 magnetic microbeads on a MACS separator. Purity of the isolated cells was checked by flow cytometry on an Attune NxT using CD138 antibodies. TRIzol reagent was used to extract total RNA, which was then quantified with a NanoDrop spectrophotometer. Paired RNA-seq and IR-seq were performed on each patient's CD138-negative bone marrow sample.

What was sequenced was a population of CD138-negative cells sorted from bone marrow. The label giving this sample's cell subset or site can be read as: bone marrow mononuclear cells depleted of CD138+ plasma/myeloma cells by negative magnetic selection. This receptor chain uses TRBV9 and TRBJ1-1, and perhaps TRBD1 as D gene, on 6 matching bases. The clonotype comes from a donor at least 40 years old with multiple myeloma. The CDR3 loop reads CASSPKNQQGGGTEAFF. The nucleotides read TGTGCCAGCAGCCCTAAGAACCAACAGGGAGGAGGCACTGAAGCTTTCTTT.